This T cell receptor (beta chain) originates from a study of blood T cells in healthy people across ages. A note on this clonotype: Its antigen remains unidentified.

PCR was performed a second time for about 7 to 12 cycles using a sample-barcoded 5' primer and a J-beta primer mix. Each cDNA molecule carried a tag from a template-switch adaptor that contained 12 random nucleotides. TCRdb re-derived calls from the 5' RACE reads in MiXCR, one entry per CDR3 protein. There are 540,000 or so distinct CDR3 sequences in the sample; 25% to 30% occur only once, and around a sixth lies in the top ten. Trimming took 5 bases from V and 10 from J; bases not matched to a gene: 15. The length of the CDR3 is 18 residues. Looked up from germline, CDR1 is SGHTA and CDR2 is FQGNSA. Study-level results: Donors of long life had a larger count of naive CD4+ cells and greater diversity than aged donors. Any changes in expanded clonotypes were possibly confounded, as donor CMV status remained unknown.

Material: blood. The receptor was derived from a woman in her seventies in good health. The genes are TRBV7-2 and TRBJ2-1, with 15 positions matching TRBD2. The CDR3 DNA reads TGTGCCAGCAGCCCCCGGACTAGCGGGGGGGCCAAGGCTTGGGAGCAGTTCTTC. The encoded protein is CASSPRTSGGAKAWEQFF.